This T cell receptor beta chain comes out of a study of long-term antiretroviral therapy in people with HIV. Survey level was the resolution at which the v3.0 immunoSEQ assay ran. TCRdb's table, derived via immunoSEQ multiplex PCR, lists solely in-frame clones and lacks some. The table includes tens of thousands of clones, under 80% detected once. The ends were cut back, 3 bases at V and 7 bases at J, with 13 bases in the middle. The CDR3 sequence is 13 residues long. Germline CDR1 is SGDLS and CDR2 is YYNGEE. On this clone itself: What it binds is unknown.

Study-level points and caveats: Repertoires with HIV possessed tighter CDR3 length spans than those of controls. Dominant in the repertoire at all time points were clones expanded before ART.

The rearrangement joins TRBV9 to TRBJ1-2; no clear D gene. The origin of this receptor is a woman aged 40 to 50 with HIV. Material: unsorted PBMCs, obtained 0.5 years after starting antiretroviral therapy. The chain's CDR3 is CASSDSMVIGYTF. CDR3 bases: TGTGCCAGCAGCGATTCAATGGTGATTGGCTACACCTTC.